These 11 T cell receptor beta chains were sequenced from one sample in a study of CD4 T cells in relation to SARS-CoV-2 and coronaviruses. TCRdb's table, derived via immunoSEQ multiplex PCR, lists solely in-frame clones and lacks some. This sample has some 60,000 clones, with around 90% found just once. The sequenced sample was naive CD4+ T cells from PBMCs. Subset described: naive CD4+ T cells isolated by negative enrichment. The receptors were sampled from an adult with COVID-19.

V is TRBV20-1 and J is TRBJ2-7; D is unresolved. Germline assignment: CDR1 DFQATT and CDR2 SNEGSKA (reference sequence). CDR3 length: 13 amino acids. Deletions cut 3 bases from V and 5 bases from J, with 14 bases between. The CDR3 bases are TGCAGTGCTAGTAGTCGGCTCGGTGACGAGCAGTACTTC. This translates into CSASSRLGDEQYF.

This CDR3 reads CASSDLSGGEQFF. CDR3 bases: TGTGCCAGCAGTGACTTGTCGGGGGGTGAGCAGTTCTTC. The V gene is TRBV2, the J gene TRBJ2-1, with 7 bases aligning to TRBD2. The germline gives CDR1 SNHLY, CDR2 FYNNEI. The CDR3 runs 13 residues. Losses at the gene ends were 3 bases for V and 9 bases for J; bases not matched to a gene: 5.

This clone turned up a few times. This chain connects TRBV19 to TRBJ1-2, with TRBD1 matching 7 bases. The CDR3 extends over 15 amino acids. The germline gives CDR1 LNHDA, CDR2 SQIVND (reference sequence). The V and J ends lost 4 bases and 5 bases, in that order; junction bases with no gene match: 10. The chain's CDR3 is CASSKTGQGGYGYTF. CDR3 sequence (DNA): TGTGCCAGTAGTAAAACCGGCCAGGGGGGATATGGCTACACCTTC.

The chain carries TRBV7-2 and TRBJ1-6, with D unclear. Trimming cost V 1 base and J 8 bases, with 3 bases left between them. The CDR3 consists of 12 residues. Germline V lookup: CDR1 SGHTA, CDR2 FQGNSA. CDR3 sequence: CASSLVHSPLHF. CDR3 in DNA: TGTGCCAGCAGCTTAGTACATTCACCCCTCCACTTT.

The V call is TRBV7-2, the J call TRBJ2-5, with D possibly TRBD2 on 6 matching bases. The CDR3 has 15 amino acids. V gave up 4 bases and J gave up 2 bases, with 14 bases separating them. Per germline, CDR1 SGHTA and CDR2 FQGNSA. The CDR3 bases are TGTGCCAGCAGCTCGTACGGGAGCCCTCAAGAGACCCAGTACTTC. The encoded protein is CASSSYGSPQETQYF. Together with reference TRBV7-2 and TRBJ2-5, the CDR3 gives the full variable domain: GAGVSQSPSNKVTEKGKDVELRCDPISGHTALYWYRQSLGQGLEFLIYFQGNSAPDKSGLPSDRFSAERTGGSVSTLTIQRTQQEDSAVYLCASSSYGSPQETQYFGPGTRLLVL.

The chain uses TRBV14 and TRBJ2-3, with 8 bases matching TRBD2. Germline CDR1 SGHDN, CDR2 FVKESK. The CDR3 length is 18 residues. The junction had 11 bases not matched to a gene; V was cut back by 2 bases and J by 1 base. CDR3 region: CASSQTGGGGKGTDTQYF. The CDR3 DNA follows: TGTGCCAGCAGCCAAACCGGGGGGGGAGGCAAAGGCACAGATACGCAGTATTTT.

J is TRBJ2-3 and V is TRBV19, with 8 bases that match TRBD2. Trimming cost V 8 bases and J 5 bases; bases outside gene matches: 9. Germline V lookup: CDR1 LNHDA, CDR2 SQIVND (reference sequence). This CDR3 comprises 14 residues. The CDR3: CASGAGDLGDTQYF. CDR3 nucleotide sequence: TGTGCCAGTGGAGCGGGAGATTTAGGAGATACGCAGTATTTT.

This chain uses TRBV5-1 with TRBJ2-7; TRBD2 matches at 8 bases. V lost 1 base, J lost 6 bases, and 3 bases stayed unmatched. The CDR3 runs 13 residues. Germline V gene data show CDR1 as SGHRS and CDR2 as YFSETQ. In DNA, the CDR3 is TGCGCCAGCAGCTTGTTCGGGAGGGGCGAGCAGTACTTC. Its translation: CASSLFGRGEQYF.

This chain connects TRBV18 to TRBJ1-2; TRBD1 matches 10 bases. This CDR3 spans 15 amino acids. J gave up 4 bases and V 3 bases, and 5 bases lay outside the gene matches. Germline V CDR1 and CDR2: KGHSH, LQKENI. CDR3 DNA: TGTGCCAGCTCACCGACCGGGACAGGGGTCTATGGCTACACCTTC. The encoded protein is CASSPTGTGVYGYTF.

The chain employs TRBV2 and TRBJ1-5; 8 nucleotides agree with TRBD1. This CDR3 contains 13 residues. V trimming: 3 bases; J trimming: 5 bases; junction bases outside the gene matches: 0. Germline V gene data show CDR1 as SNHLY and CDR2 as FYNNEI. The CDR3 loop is CASSEDRDQPQHF. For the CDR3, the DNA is TGTGCCAGCAGTGAGGACAGGGATCAGCCCCAGCATTTT. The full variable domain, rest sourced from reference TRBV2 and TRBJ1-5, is EPEVTQTPSHQVTQMGQEVILRCVPISNHLYFYWYRQILGQKVEFLVSFYNNEISEKSEIFDDQFSVERPDGSNFTLKIRSTKLEDSAMYFCASSEDRDQPQHFGDGTRLSIL.

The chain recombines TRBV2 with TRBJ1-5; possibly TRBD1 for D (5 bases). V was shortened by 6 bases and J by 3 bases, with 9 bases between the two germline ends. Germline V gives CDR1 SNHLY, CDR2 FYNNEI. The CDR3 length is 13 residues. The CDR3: CASRGPVNQPQHF. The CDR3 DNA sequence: TGTGCCAGCAGGGGGCCGGTCAATCAGCCCCAGCATTTT.